This is a list of T cell receptor beta chains from one sample in a study of shared clonotypes between healthy human individuals. Data came from immunoSEQ multiplex PCR; TCRdb stores just in-frame clones and leaves some out. Among 2.5 million or so clones listed, roughly nine tenths were seen once. The sequencing input was naive CD4+ T cells sorted from blood. These receptors all come from a man between 18 and 35 years old in good health. CDR3s include the opening cysteine and the closing phenylalanine or tryptophan.

CDR3 protein,V gene
CASSRGQFNTEAFF,TRBV19
CASSYEESNYGYTF,TRBV6-6
CASSLGGSRTQYF,TRBV13
CATSRVLHRTGASYEQYF,TRBV15
CASSTRASSTGQVKADTQYF,TRBV19
CASSIGQVHNQPQHF,TRBV19
CASSLEETQYF,TRBV28
CASSFGQGRLTNYGYTF,TRBV28
CASSSHGTGGAFF,TRBV7-2
CASSHQGTNNEQFF,TRBV5-1
CASSSYLGTGWYEQFF,TRBV6-6
CASSSLDRVTGELFF,TRBV6-5
CASSQPRGAMVGFPQHF,TRBV23-1
CASRGGMNTEAFF,TRBV19
CASSITAVGAGEQYF,TRBV19
CASSFPTGTSGAGLPYNEQFF,TRBV5-1
CASRTGQTENQPQHF,TRBV2
CASSESRAGTYEQYF,TRBV10-1
CASLWESYEQYF,TRBV2
CASSLKGQTPNTGELFF,TRBV5-1
CASSPPTGTGGDGYTF,TRBV18
CASRNPQGANNYGYTF,TRBV19